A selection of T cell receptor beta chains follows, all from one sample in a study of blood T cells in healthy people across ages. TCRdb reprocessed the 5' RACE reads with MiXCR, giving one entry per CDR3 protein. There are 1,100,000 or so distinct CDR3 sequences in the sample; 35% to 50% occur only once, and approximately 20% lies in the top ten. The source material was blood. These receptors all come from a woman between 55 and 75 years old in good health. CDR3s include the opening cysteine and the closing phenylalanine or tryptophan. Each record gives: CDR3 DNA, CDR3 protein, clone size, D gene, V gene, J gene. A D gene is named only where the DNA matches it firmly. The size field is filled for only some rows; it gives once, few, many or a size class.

cdr3_nt: TGCAGTGCTAGGGAGGGTGTGGATCAGCCCCAGCATTTT
cdr3_aa: CSAREGVDQPQHF
clone_size: -
d_call: -
v_call: TRBV20-1
j_call: TRBJ1-5

cdr3_nt: TGCAGTGCTAGATTGGCTAGCGCAAGCTCCTACGAGCAGTACTTC
cdr3_aa: CSARLASASSYEQYF
clone_size: -
d_call: -
v_call: TRBV20-1
j_call: TRBJ2-7

cdr3_nt: TGTGCCAGCAGGACACTAGCGGGAAAACAAGAGACCCAGTACTTC
cdr3_aa: CASRTLAGKQETQYF
clone_size: -
d_call: TRBD2
v_call: TRBV28
j_call: TRBJ2-5

cdr3_nt: TGTGCCAGCAGCCTGGAGCACTACGAGCAGTACTTC
cdr3_aa: CASSLEHYEQYF
clone_size: few
d_call: -
v_call: TRBV12-3/TRBV12-4
j_call: TRBJ2-7

cdr3_nt: TGCGCCAGCAGCTTCTCCGGCGGGACCTGGGCAGATACGCAGTATTTT
cdr3_aa: CASSFSGGTWADTQYF
clone_size: -
d_call: -
v_call: TRBV5-1
j_call: TRBJ2-3

cdr3_nt: TGTGCCGGCAGCGTGAGCGAGGAGACCCAGTACTTC
cdr3_aa: CAGSVSEETQYF
clone_size: -
d_call: -
v_call: TRBV9
j_call: TRBJ2-5

cdr3_nt: TGTGCCAGCAAGGTACGGACAGGGCTTGAGACTGAAGCTTTCTTT
cdr3_aa: CASKVRTGLETEAFF
clone_size: -
d_call: TRBD1
v_call: TRBV6-5
j_call: TRBJ1-1

cdr3_nt: TGCGCCAGCAGCACCCCTACATACCACAATGAGCAGTTCTTC
cdr3_aa: CASSTPTYHNEQFF
clone_size: once
d_call: -
v_call: TRBV5-1
j_call: TRBJ2-1

cdr3_nt: TGCGCCAGCAGCTTGGTGGGCTACTCCTACGAGCAGTACTTC
cdr3_aa: CASSLVGYSYEQYF
clone_size: -
d_call: -
v_call: TRBV5-1
j_call: TRBJ2-7

cdr3_nt: TGCAGCGTCCTCCCGGGGGCCGAGAACACTGAAGCTTTCTTT
cdr3_aa: CSVLPGAENTEAFF
clone_size: -
d_call: -
v_call: TRBV29-1
j_call: TRBJ1-1

cdr3_nt: TGTGCCACCTCAAGACAGGGGAGCACAGATACGCAGTATTTT
cdr3_aa: CATSRQGSTDTQYF
clone_size: few
d_call: TRBD1
v_call: TRBV9
j_call: TRBJ2-3

cdr3_nt: TGTGCCTGGAGTCTGGCACAGGGCTATGGCTACACCTTC
cdr3_aa: CAWSLAQGYGYTF
clone_size: -
d_call: -
v_call: TRBV30
j_call: TRBJ1-2

cdr3_nt: TGTGCCAGCAGTACGGGGACCTCTCAGCCCCAGCATTTT
cdr3_aa: CASSTGTSQPQHF
clone_size: few
d_call: -
v_call: TRBV27
j_call: TRBJ1-5

cdr3_nt: TGTGCCAGCAGTGGCGGGAGGGCCGTAAGCAGCACAGATACGCAGTATTTT
cdr3_aa: CASSGGRAVSSTDTQYF
clone_size: -
d_call: TRBD2
v_call: TRBV6-2/TRBV6-3
j_call: TRBJ2-3

cdr3_nt: TGCAGTGCCCTTCGTAGCGGGAGGGTGACCTACAATGAGCAGTACTTC
cdr3_aa: CSALRSGRVTYNEQYF
clone_size: once
d_call: TRBD2
v_call: TRBV20-1
j_call: TRBJ2-5

cdr3_nt: TGCGCCAGCAGCCAAGATAGGCACGGTCGATTAGAGACCCAGTACTTC
cdr3_aa: CASSQDRHGRLETQYF
clone_size: -
d_call: -
v_call: TRBV4-1
j_call: TRBJ2-5

cdr3_nt: TGTGCCAGCAGCACCCATTTGGGACAGGGTTTAAGGAATGGGCAGTTCTTC
cdr3_aa: CASSTHLGQGLRNGQFF
clone_size: -
d_call: TRBD1
v_call: TRBV7-3
j_call: TRBJ2-1

cdr3_nt: TGCAGTGCCATGGGACTAACCACCTACAATGAGCAGTACTTC
cdr3_aa: CSAMGLTTYNEQYF
clone_size: -
d_call: TRBD2
v_call: TRBV20-1
j_call: TRBJ2-7

cdr3_nt: TGTGCCAGCAGTTTAGATGGGCCCAGCAGCATTCAGTACTTC
cdr3_aa: CASSLDGPSSIQYF
clone_size: -
d_call: -
v_call: TRBV12-3/TRBV12-4
j_call: TRBJ2-4

cdr3_nt: TGCAGTGCTAGAGATCCCGCGGGAGGGAGCGCTAACGAGCAGTACTTC
cdr3_aa: CSARDPAGGSANEQYF
clone_size: -
d_call: TRBD2
v_call: TRBV20-1
j_call: TRBJ2-7

cdr3_nt: TGTGCCACCAGCAGAGATCCGACTAGGGTGGATTACAATGAGCAGTTCTTC
cdr3_aa: CATSRDPTRVDYNEQFF
clone_size: few
d_call: -
v_call: TRBV15
j_call: TRBJ2-1

cdr3_nt: TGTGCCAGCAGTTACCGAACCGCCGTTGGACAGATTGAGACCCAGTACTTC
cdr3_aa: CASSYRTAVGQIETQYF
clone_size: -
d_call: -
v_call: TRBV6-2/TRBV6-3
j_call: TRBJ2-5

cdr3_nt: TGTGCCAGCAGCGGTCTTGCGGGAGACGAGCAGTACTTC
cdr3_aa: CASSGLAGDEQYF
clone_size: -
d_call: TRBD2
v_call: TRBV5-8
j_call: TRBJ2-7

cdr3_nt: TGCGCCAGCAGCTCTGGAGGGGGACAGGAGTTCTACGAGCAGTACTTC
cdr3_aa: CASSSGGGQEFYEQYF
clone_size: -
d_call: TRBD1
v_call: TRBV5-1
j_call: TRBJ2-7

cdr3_nt: TGTGCCAGCAGTTACTCCTCTCCTAGCGGGCTCACCTACGAGCAGTACTTC
cdr3_aa: CASSYSSPSGLTYEQYF
clone_size: -
d_call: TRBD2
v_call: TRBV6-5
j_call: TRBJ2-7

cdr3_nt: TGCGCCAGCAGCTTGGTGGTGGGACAGGGAGGGGCCAAAAACATTCAGTACTTC
cdr3_aa: CASSLVVGQGGAKNIQYF
clone_size: -
d_call: TRBD1
v_call: TRBV5-1
j_call: TRBJ2-4

cdr3_nt: TGCAGTGCTAGAGATCCAGGCAGGCCCTATGGCTACACCTTC
cdr3_aa: CSARDPGRPYGYTF
clone_size: -
d_call: -
v_call: TRBV20-1
j_call: TRBJ1-2

cdr3_nt: TGTGCCAGCGGAACGGATCTCGGGGATACGCAGTATTTT
cdr3_aa: CASGTDLGDTQYF
clone_size: few
d_call: -
v_call: TRBV7-9
j_call: TRBJ2-3

cdr3_nt: TGTGCCAGCAGAGAGACAGGGCCCCAAGAGACCCAGTACTTC
cdr3_aa: CASRETGPQETQYF
clone_size: few
d_call: TRBD1
v_call: TRBV2
j_call: TRBJ2-5

cdr3_nt: TGTGCCAGCAGCCTCGCGTCCCCCCAAGAGACCCAGTACTTC
cdr3_aa: CASSLASPQETQYF
clone_size: -
d_call: -
v_call: TRBV13
j_call: TRBJ2-5

cdr3_nt: TGTGCCAGCAGCCGAGGGCCTGGCAGCGAGCAGTACTTC
cdr3_aa: CASSRGPGSEQYF
clone_size: -
d_call: -
v_call: TRBV28
j_call: TRBJ2-7

cdr3_nt: TGTGCCAGCAGTCCGGCACCGGGAGCCAATGAGCAGTACTTC
cdr3_aa: CASSPAPGANEQYF
clone_size: -
d_call: -
v_call: TRBV12-3/TRBV12-4
j_call: TRBJ2-7

cdr3_nt: TGCAGCGTCAACAGGAAAATCATGAACACTGAAGCTTTCTTT
cdr3_aa: CSVNRKIMNTEAFF
clone_size: -
d_call: -
v_call: TRBV29-1
j_call: TRBJ1-1

cdr3_nt: TGTGCCAGCAGTTACAATTTCCGGGACGGGGAGCAGTACTTC
cdr3_aa: CASSYNFRDGEQYF
clone_size: -
d_call: -
v_call: TRBV6-5
j_call: TRBJ2-7

cdr3_nt: TGTGCCAGCAGCCTAATCGCTAGAGGGAGAGCCAACTACAATGAGCAGTTCTTC
cdr3_aa: CASSLIARGRANYNEQFF
clone_size: -
d_call: -
v_call: TRBV7-2
j_call: TRBJ2-1

cdr3_nt: TGTGCCAGCACCTCCGGGGACAGCCAAGAGACCCAGTACTTC
cdr3_aa: CASTSGDSQETQYF
clone_size: -
d_call: TRBD1
v_call: TRBV12-3/TRBV12-4
j_call: TRBJ2-5

cdr3_nt: TGCGTCAGCAGCCGGGACTTTAAAGAGACCCAGTACTTC
cdr3_aa: CVSSRDFKETQYF
clone_size: -
d_call: -
v_call: TRBV5-1
j_call: TRBJ2-5

cdr3_nt: TGCAGTGCGCACGGGACCGAGGAGACCCTTGGCAATGAGCAGTTCTTC
cdr3_aa: CSAHGTEETLGNEQFF
clone_size: -
d_call: -
v_call: TRBV20-1
j_call: TRBJ2-1

cdr3_nt: TGCAGTGCCGTTAGCGGGACAGGGAGTGACATTCAGTACTTC
cdr3_aa: CSAVSGTGSDIQYF
clone_size: -
d_call: -
v_call: TRBV20-1
j_call: TRBJ2-4

cdr3_nt: TGTGCCAACAGCTTAAATCCCAGCGGGAGGTACGAGCAGTACTTC
cdr3_aa: CANSLNPSGRYEQYF
clone_size: -
d_call: TRBD2
v_call: TRBV7-2
j_call: TRBJ2-7

cdr3_nt: TGTGCCAGCAGCCAAGCCGCGGGAGGATTAAATGAGCAGTTCTTC
cdr3_aa: CASSQAAGGLNEQFF
clone_size: few
d_call: TRBD2
v_call: TRBV6-2/TRBV6-3
j_call: TRBJ2-1

cdr3_nt: TGTGCCAGCAGGCATAGCGGAGCTAGCACAGATACGCAGTATTTT
cdr3_aa: CASRHSGASTDTQYF
clone_size: few
d_call: -
v_call: TRBV6-1
j_call: TRBJ2-3

cdr3_nt: TGTGCCAGCAGTGAAGAAGGGGTGAGGTCAGATACGCAGTATTTT
cdr3_aa: CASSEEGVRSDTQYF
clone_size: -
d_call: -
v_call: TRBV6-1
j_call: TRBJ2-3

cdr3_nt: TGTGCCATCAGTGAGCCGTCACGTGGACTAGCGGGGGGGTACGAGCAGTACTTC
cdr3_aa: CAISEPSRGLAGGYEQYF
clone_size: -
d_call: TRBD2
v_call: TRBV10-3
j_call: TRBJ2-7

cdr3_nt: TGTGCCAGCAGTTTCCAGGGACAGAAAGAGACCCAGTACTTC
cdr3_aa: CASSFQGQKETQYF
clone_size: -
d_call: TRBD1
v_call: TRBV28
j_call: TRBJ2-5

cdr3_nt: TGCAGCGTTGAAGGGGCCGCCTACGAGCAGTACTTC
cdr3_aa: CSVEGAAYEQYF
clone_size: many
d_call: -
v_call: TRBV29-1
j_call: TRBJ2-7

cdr3_nt: TGCAGCGTTGAAGGGGGCGCGGCAGCTGGCTACACCTTC
cdr3_aa: CSVEGGAAAGYTF
clone_size: many
d_call: -
v_call: TRBV29-1
j_call: TRBJ1-2

cdr3_nt: TGTGCCATCACTACGGACCTGGACCGTTTTCCTTATGGCTACACCTTC
cdr3_aa: CAITTDLDRFPYGYTF
clone_size: -
d_call: -
v_call: TRBV10-3
j_call: TRBJ1-2

cdr3_nt: TGTGCCAGCAGTGAGGGACTACGCTACGAGCAGTACTTC
cdr3_aa: CASSEGLRYEQYF
clone_size: -
d_call: TRBD2
v_call: TRBV2
j_call: TRBJ2-7

cdr3_nt: TGTGCCAGCAGGCCTAGCGGGCGGAAAGGAGGCGATGAGCAGTTCTTC
cdr3_aa: CASRPSGRKGGDEQFF
clone_size: -
d_call: TRBD2
v_call: TRBV7-9
j_call: TRBJ2-1

cdr3_nt: TGCGCCAGCAGCTTAACCGCTCGGACCGGGGAGCTGTTTTTT
cdr3_aa: CASSLTARTGELFF
clone_size: once
d_call: -
v_call: TRBV5-1
j_call: TRBJ2-2

cdr3_nt: TGTGCCAGCAGCCAACAGGAGGGCAGTATATACAATGAGCAGTTCTTC
cdr3_aa: CASSQQEGSIYNEQFF
clone_size: -
d_call: -
v_call: TRBV4-2
j_call: TRBJ2-1

cdr3_nt: TGTGCCAGGGACACTGAAGCTTTCTTT
cdr3_aa: CARDTEAFF
clone_size: -
d_call: -
v_call: TRBV2
j_call: TRBJ1-1

cdr3_nt: TGTGCCAGCAGCTTAGGGGCTGGGAGCGGAGAGACCCAGTACTTC
cdr3_aa: CASSLGAGSGETQYF
clone_size: many
d_call: -
v_call: TRBV7-3
j_call: TRBJ2-5

cdr3_nt: TGTGCCAGCAGAGGATCTAGCGACCCCCCGTACTTC
cdr3_aa: CASRGSSDPPYF
clone_size: -
d_call: -
v_call: TRBV2
j_call: TRBJ2-5

cdr3_nt: TGTGCCACCAGCAGAGATCCCAGAAAGACCTACGAGCAGTACTTC
cdr3_aa: CATSRDPRKTYEQYF
clone_size: few
d_call: -
v_call: TRBV15
j_call: TRBJ2-7

cdr3_nt: TGTGCCAGCAGCCAAGAACTAGCGGGAGTTCTTCCTAATGAGCAGTACTTC
cdr3_aa: CASSQELAGVLPNEQYF
clone_size: -
d_call: TRBD2
v_call: TRBV3-1
j_call: TRBJ2-5

cdr3_nt: TGTGCTAGTGGTTTCAATGAAAAACTGTTTTTT
cdr3_aa: CASGFNEKLFF
clone_size: -
d_call: -
v_call: TRBV12-5
j_call: TRBJ1-4

cdr3_nt: TGTGCCAGCAGCTTGAGAGGGAGACCGTCCTACGAGCAGTACTTC
cdr3_aa: CASSLRGRPSYEQYF
clone_size: -
d_call: -
v_call: TRBV7-2
j_call: TRBJ2-7

cdr3_nt: TGCGCCAGCAGCTTGGGGGGACAGGCCTACGTGCAGTACTTC
cdr3_aa: CASSLGGQAYVQYF
clone_size: -
d_call: TRBD1
v_call: TRBV5-1
j_call: TRBJ2-4